What follows are 14 T cell receptor beta chains derived from one specimen sequenced in a study of blood T cells in healthy people across ages. A J-beta primer mix and a sample-barcoded 5' primer were used in a second PCR of about 7 to 11 cycles. Via MiXCR, TCRdb re-called the 5' RACE reads, giving one row per CDR3 protein. The table includes about 1.7 million distinct CDR3 sequences, about 28% detected once. Sequencing was performed on blood. The origin of the receptors is a woman in her thirties in good health.

The chain links TRBV20-1 to TRBJ2-7; D is uncertain. Trimming took 6 bases from V and 7 from J, leaving 16 bases between them. In germline, CDR1 is DFQATT, CDR2 SNEGSKA (reference sequence). The length of the CDR3 is 12 residues. The CDR3 nucleotides read TGCAGTGCCGGTCCCAATCACAATGAGCAGTACTTC. Protein: CSAGPNHNEQYF.

This clonotype has a count of ten or more. The rearrangement joins TRBV20-1 to TRBJ2-1, with 8 bases fitting TRBD2. This CDR3 spans 16 amino acids. The J segment lost 8 bases and the V segment lost 0 bases, leaving 12 bases of the junction unmatched. Germline V gives CDR1 DFQATT, CDR2 SNEGSKA (reference sequence). CDR3 coding DNA: TGCAGTGCTAGAGATCGGGAAAGCGGGAGTCCGCATGAGCAGTTCTTC. It encodes CSARDRESGSPHEQFF.

This chain links TRBV20-1 with TRBJ2-2, with a possible D match to TRBD2 (6 bases). The length of the CDR3 is 12 residues. Germline CDR1 reads DFQATT; CDR2 reads SNEGSKA (reference sequence). Trimming pared 1 base from V and 6 bases from J, leaving 6 bases between. The chain's CDR3 is CSARGGAGELFF. DNA of the CDR3: TGCAGTGCTAGAGGCGGGGCCGGGGAGCTGTTTTTT.

This clonotype was picked up a small number of times. At one end, the junction sequence differs from germline, possibly due to a read error. The chain has TRBV18 and TRBJ2-3; D is possibly TRBD1 (6 bases). From germline, CDR1 is KGHSH and CDR2 LQKENI. CDR3 length equals 13 residues. The CDR3: CASSPGGTGTQYF. For the CDR3, the DNA is TGTGCCAGCTCACCAGGGGGCACAGGTACGCAGTATTTT.

A remark on this clonotype: A read error may be the cause here, since a much bigger clone is one base away. The V and J genes are TRBV29-1 and TRBJ1-2; the D gene is possibly TRBD1 (6 bases). This CDR3 is 10 amino acids long. Germline V gives CDR1 SQVTM, CDR2 ANQGSEA. The CDR3 reads CSVGGQGCTF. The CDR3 DNA follows: TGCAGCGTTGGGGGGCAAGGCTGCACCTTC.

V and J are TRBV6-5 and TRBJ2-5; TRBD1 matches 8 bases. This CDR3 contains 16 residues. Looked up from germline, CDR1 is MNHEY and CDR2 is SVGAGI. The ends lost 0 bases at V and 5 bases at J; junction bases unmatched: 8. In DNA, the CDR3 is TGTGCCAGCAGTTACTCCCGGACAGGGCCTCTGGAGACCCAGTACTTC. This translates into CASSYSRTGPLETQYF.

The V call is TRBV12-3 or TRBV12-4, the J call TRBJ1-1, with D possibly TRBD1 on 6 matching bases. V lost 3 bases and J 7 bases, leaving 15 bases between the germline ends. The CDR3 extends over 14 amino acids. The CDR3 DNA sequence: TGTGCCAGCAGTTTTAAGGGGGGTGGCGGTGAAGCTTTCTTT. It yields the protein CASSFKGGGGEAFF.

Concerning this clonotype: At one end, the junction sequence differs from germline, possibly due to a read error. The chain couples TRBV3-1 to TRBJ2-1; D remains unclear. This CDR3 region has 15 residues. The germline gives CDR1 LGHDT, CDR2 YNNKEL (reference sequence). CDR3: CASSQSQRGPNIQFF. CDR3 nucleotide sequence: TGTGCCAGTAGCCAATCCCAGCGAGGCCCCAACATTCAGTTCTTC.

The CDR3 sequence: CASSLDGTVTRGEQYF. The CDR3, as DNA: TGCGCCAGCAGCTTGGACGGGACAGTGACCAGGGGAGAGCAGTACTTC. The chain links TRBV5-1 to TRBJ2-7; 7 bases are shared with TRBD1. The junction had 13 bases not matched to a gene; V was cut back by 0 bases and J by 7 bases. The CDR3 totals 16 residues. Germline V gene sequence: CDR1 SGHRS, CDR2 YFSETQ.

To note about this clonotype: At one end, the junction sequence differs from germline, possibly due to a read error. The gene calls are TRBV20-1 and TRBJ2-1; 7 nucleotides line up with TRBD2. This CDR3 has 16 amino acids. Per germline, CDR1 DFQATT and CDR2 SNEGSKA (reference sequence). The CDR3 spells CSAPPTLAVYYNEQFF. The CDR3 coding sequence is TGTAGTGCTCCTCCAACCCTAGCGGTTTACTACAATGAGCAGTTCTTC.

The CDR3 sequence is CSASPVGLNTEAFF. The DNA for the CDR3 is TGCAGTGCTAGTCCCGTCGGGTTGAACACTGAAGCTTTCTTT. V usage is TRBV20-1 and J usage is TRBJ1-1; D not certain. This CDR3 comprises 14 residues. Germline V gene lookup returns CDR1 DFQATT and CDR2 SNEGSKA (reference sequence). V was clipped by 3 bases and J by 0 bases, with 11 bases between them.

The rearrangement joins TRBV28 to TRBJ2-7, with D tentatively TRBD2 (7 bases). This CDR3 comprises 14 residues. V lost 2 bases and J lost 5, with 13 bases in between. Germline CDR1 reads MDHEN; CDR2 reads SYDVKM. CDR3 region: CASSLGGADDEQYF. DNA of the CDR3: TGTGCCAGCAGTTTAGGGGGGGCCGACGACGAGCAGTACTTC.

The chain is built from TRBV6-1 and TRBJ2-3; maybe TRBD2 (5 bases). The germline gives CDR1 MNHNS, CDR2 SASEGT. This CDR3 contains 16 residues. Trimming pared 2 bases from V and 6 bases from J, leaving 18 bases between. The CDR3 loop is CASSELVQTRGDTQYF. For the CDR3, the DNA is TGTGCCAGCAGTGAACTAGTTCAGACTCGAGGGGATACGCAGTATTTT.

This clonotype was seen only a few times. The chain carries TRBV6-2 or TRBV6-3 and TRBJ2-1; 8 bases are a match to TRBD2. With 0 bases clipped from V and 7 bases from J, the junction kept 5 bases outside the gene matches. Germline V lookup: CDR1 MNHEY, CDR2 SVGEGT. CDR3 length equals 15 residues. Here the CDR3 DNA reads TGTGCCAGCAGTTACTCGCGGGAGGTAACGAATGAGCAGTTCTTC. The encoded protein is CASSYSREVTNEQFF.